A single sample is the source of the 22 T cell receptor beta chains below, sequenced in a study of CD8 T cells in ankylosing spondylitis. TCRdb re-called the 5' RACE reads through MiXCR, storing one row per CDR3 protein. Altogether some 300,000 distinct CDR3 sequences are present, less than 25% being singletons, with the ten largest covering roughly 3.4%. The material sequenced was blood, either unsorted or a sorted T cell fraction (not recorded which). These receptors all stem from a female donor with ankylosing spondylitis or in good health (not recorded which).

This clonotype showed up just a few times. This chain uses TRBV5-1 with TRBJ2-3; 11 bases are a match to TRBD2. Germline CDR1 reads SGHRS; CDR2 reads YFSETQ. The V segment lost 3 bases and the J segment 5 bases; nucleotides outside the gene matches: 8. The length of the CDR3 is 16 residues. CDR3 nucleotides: TGCGCCAGCAGCTCGGTAGCGGGAGGGCCGCGAGATACGCAGTATTTT. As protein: CASSSVAGGPRDTQYF.

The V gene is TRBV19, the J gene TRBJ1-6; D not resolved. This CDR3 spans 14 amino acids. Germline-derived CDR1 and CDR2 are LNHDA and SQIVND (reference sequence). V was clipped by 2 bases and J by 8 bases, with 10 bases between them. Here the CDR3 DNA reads TGTGCCAGTAGTATAAGTGCGGAGGATTCACCCCTCCACTTT. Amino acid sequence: CASSISAEDSPLHF.

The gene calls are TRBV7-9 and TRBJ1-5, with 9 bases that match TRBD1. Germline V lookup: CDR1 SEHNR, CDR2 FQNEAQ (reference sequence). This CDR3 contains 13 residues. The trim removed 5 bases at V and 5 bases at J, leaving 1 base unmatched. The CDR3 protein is CASSDRGDQPQHF. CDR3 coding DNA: TGTGCCAGCAGCGACAGGGGGGATCAGCCCCAGCATTTT.

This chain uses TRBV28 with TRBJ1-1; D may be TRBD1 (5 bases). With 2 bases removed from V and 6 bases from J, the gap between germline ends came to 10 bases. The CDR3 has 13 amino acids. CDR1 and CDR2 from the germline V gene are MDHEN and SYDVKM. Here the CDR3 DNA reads TGTGCCAGCAGTTTAGGGGGTTCCGCTGAAGCTTTCTTT. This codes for CASSLGGSAEAFF.

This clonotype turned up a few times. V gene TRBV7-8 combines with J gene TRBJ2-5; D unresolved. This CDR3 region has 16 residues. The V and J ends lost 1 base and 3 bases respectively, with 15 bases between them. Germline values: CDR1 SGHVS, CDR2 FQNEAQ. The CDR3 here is CASSLEATDIEETQYF. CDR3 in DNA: TGTGCCAGCAGCTTAGAGGCTACCGACATCGAAGAGACCCAGTACTTC.

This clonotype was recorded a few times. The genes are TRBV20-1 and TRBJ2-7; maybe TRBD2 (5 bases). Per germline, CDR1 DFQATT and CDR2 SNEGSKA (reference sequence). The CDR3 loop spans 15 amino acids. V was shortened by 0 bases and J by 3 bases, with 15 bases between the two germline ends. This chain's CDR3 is CSARDTRRLSYEQYF. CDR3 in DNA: TGCAGTGCTAGAGATACTCGCCGACTAAGCTACGAGCAGTACTTC.

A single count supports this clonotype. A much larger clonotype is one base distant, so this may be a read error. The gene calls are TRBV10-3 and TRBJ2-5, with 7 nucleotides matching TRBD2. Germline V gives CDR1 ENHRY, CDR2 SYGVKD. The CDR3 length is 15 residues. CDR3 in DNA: TGTGCCATCAGTGCGAGAGGCGGGGGTCAAGAGAACCAGTACTTC. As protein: CAISARGGGQENQYF.

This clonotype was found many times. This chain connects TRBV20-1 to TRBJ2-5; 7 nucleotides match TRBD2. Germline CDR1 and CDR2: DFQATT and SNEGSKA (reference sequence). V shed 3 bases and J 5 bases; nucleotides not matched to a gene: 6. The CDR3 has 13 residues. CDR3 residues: CSARGAGRETQYF. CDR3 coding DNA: TGCAGTGCTAGGGGAGCGGGGCGTGAGACCCAGTACTTC.

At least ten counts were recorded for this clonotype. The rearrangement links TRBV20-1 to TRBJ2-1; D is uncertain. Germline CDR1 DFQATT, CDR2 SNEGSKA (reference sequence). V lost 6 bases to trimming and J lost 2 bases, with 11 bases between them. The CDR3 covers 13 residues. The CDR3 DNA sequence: TGCAGTGCCCCTCGTAGGCCCTACAATGAGCAGTTCTTC. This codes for CSAPRRPYNEQFF.

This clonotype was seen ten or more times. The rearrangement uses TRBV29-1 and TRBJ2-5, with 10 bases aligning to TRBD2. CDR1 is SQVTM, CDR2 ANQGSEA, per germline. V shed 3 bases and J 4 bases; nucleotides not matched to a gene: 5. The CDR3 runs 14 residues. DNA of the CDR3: TGCAGCGTTGAGGCTAGCGGGAGAGGAGAGACCCAGTACTTC. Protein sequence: CSVEASGRGETQYF. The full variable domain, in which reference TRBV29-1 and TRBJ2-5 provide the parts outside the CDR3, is SAVISQKPSRDICQRGTSLTIQCQVDSQVTMMFWYRQQPGQSLTLIATANQGSEATYESGFVIDKFPISRPNLTFSTLTVSNMSPEDSSIYLCSVEASGRGETQYFGPGTRLLVL.

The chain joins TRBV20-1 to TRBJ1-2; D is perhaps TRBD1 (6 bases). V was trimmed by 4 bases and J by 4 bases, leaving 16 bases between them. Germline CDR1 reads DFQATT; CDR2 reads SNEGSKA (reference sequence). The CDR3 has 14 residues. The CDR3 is CSATTDRDLYGYTF. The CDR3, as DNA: TGCAGTGCTACCACGGACAGAGACCTCTATGGCTACACCTTC.

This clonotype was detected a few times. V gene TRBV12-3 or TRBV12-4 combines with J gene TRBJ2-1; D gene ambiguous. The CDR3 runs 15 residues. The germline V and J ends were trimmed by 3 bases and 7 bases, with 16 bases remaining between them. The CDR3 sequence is CASSFRHILRNEQFF. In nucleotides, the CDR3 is TGTGCCAGCAGTTTCCGACACATCCTTAGAAATGAGCAGTTCTTC.

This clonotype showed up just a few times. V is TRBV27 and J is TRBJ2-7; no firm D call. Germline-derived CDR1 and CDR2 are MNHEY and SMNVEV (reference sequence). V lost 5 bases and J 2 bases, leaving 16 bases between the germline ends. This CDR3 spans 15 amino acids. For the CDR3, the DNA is TGTGCCAGCAGTCCGCAGCCGGTCCGGACCTACGAGCAGTACTTC. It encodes CASSPQPVRTYEQYF.

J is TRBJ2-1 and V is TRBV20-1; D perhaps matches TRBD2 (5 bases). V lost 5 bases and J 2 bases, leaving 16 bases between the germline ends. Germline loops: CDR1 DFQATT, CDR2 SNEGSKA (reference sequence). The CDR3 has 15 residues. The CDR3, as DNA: TGCAGTGCTCCCAAGGAAGGAGGCCCCTACAATGAGCAGTTCTTC. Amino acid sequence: CSAPKEGGPYNEQFF.

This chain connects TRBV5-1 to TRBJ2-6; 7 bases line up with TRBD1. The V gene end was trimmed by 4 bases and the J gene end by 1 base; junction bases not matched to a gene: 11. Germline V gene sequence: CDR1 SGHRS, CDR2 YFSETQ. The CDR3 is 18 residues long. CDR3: CASSHQTGTPSGANVLTF. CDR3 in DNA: TGCGCCAGCAGCCACCAGACAGGGACACCTTCTGGGGCCAACGTCCTGACTTTC.

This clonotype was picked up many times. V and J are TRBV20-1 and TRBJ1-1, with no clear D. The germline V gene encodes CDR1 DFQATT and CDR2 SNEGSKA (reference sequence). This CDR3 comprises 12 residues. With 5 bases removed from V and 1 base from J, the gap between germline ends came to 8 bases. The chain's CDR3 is CSAGLGNTEAFF. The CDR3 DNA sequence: TGCAGTGCTGGATTGGGGAACACTGAAGCTTTCTTT.

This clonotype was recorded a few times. The CDR3 DNA reads TGTGCCAGCACCCCGACAATTTCTCACTCTGGGGCCAACGTCCTGACTTTC. Its translation: CASTPTISHSGANVLTF. The chain is built from TRBV12-3 or TRBV12-4 and TRBJ2-6; D ambiguous. CDR3 length equals 17 residues. Deletions cut 7 bases from V and 0 bases from J, with 16 bases between.

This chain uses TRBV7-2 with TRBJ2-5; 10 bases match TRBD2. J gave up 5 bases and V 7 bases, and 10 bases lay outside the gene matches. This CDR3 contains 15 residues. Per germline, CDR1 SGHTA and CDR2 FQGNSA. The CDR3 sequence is CASNKREGRGETQYF. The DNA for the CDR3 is TGTGCCAGCAACAAGCGGGAGGGCCGGGGTGAGACCCAGTACTTC.

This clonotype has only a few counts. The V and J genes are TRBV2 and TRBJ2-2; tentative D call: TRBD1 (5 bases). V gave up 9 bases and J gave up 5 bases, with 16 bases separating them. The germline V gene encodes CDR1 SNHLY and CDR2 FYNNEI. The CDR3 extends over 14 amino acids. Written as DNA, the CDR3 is TGTGCCAGAAACCTAGGGCAGGGTACCGGGGAGCTGTTTTTT. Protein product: CARNLGQGTGELFF.

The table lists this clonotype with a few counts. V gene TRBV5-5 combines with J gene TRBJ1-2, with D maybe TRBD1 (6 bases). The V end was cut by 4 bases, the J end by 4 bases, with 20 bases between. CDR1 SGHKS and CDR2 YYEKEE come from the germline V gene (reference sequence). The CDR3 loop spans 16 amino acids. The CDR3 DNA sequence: TGTGCCAGCAGCCCGTTAGGGACACTTAGACTCTATGGCTACACCTTC. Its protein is CASSPLGTLRLYGYTF.

This CDR3 reads CSARGQGAGTDTQYF. CDR3 DNA: TGCAGCGCCCGGGGGCAGGGGGCGGGCACAGATACGCAGTATTTT. V is TRBV29-1 and J is TRBJ2-3; 8 nucleotides match TRBD1. With 7 bases clipped from V and 1 base from J, the junction kept 10 bases outside the gene matches. Germline assignment: CDR1 SQVTM and CDR2 ANQGSEA. CDR3 length: 15 residues.

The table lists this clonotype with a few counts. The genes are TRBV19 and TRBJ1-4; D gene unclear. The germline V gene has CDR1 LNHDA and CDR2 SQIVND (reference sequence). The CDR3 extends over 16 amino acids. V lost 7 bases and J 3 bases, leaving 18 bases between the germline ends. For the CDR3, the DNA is TGTGCCAGTATGAGTCGGAGGTCGGCGTCTAATGAAAAACTGTTTTTT. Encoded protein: CASMSRRSASNEKLFF.